These 32 T cell receptor beta chains were all obtained from the same sample, sequenced in a study of T cell changes during pregnancy in multiple sclerosis. The assay was immunoSEQ multiplex PCR, and TCRdb's table has in-frame clones only and misses some. Among some 41,000 clones listed, about 88% were seen once. The sample consisted of CD4+ T cells from peripheral blood mononuclear cells, taken after pregnancy. All receptors derive from a female donor with multiple sclerosis, enrolled in a pregnancy study.

The chain combines TRBV5-1 with TRBJ2-7; D unclear. CDR1 and CDR2 (germline): SGHRS, YFSETQ. V lost 1 base to trimming and J lost 3 bases, with 11 bases between them. The CDR3 spans 14 residues. The CDR3 loop reads CASSLNPDFYEQYF. CDR3 nucleotides: TGCGCCAGCAGCTTGAACCCAGACTTCTACGAGCAGTACTTC.

The chain combines TRBV14 with TRBJ2-5, with D possibly matching TRBD1 (5 bases). The germline gives CDR1 SGHDN, CDR2 FVKESK. V gave up 7 bases and J gave up 5 bases, with 14 bases separating them. The CDR3 runs 13 residues. CDR3 nucleotides: TGTGCCAGCAACAACAGGCGCAGTGAGACCCAGTACTTC. Residues: CASNNRRSETQYF. Full variable domain (rest looked up from reference TRBV14 and TRBJ2-5): EAGVTQFPSHSVIEKGQTVTLRCDPISGHDNLYWYRRVMGKEIKFLLHFVKESKQDESGMPNNRFLAERTGGTYSTLKVQPAELEDSGVYFCASNNRRSETQYFGPGTRLLVL.

The chain uses TRBV5-1 and TRBJ1-2; 9 bases map to TRBD1. Germline V CDR1 and CDR2: SGHRS, YFSETQ. This CDR3 has 15 amino acids. With V trimmed by 3 bases and J by 4 bases, 7 bases remained unmatched. The CDR3 here is CASSSGQGWLYGYTF. DNA for the CDR3: TGCGCCAGCAGCTCGGGACAGGGTTGGCTCTATGGCTACACCTTC.

V usage is TRBV11-2 and J usage is TRBJ2-7, with 9 positions matching TRBD2. This CDR3 region has 15 residues. Germline V gene sequence: CDR1 SGHAT, CDR2 FQNNGV. The trim removed 1 base at V and 2 bases at J, leaving 3 bases unmatched. CDR3 amino acids: CASSLAIAGAYEQYF. DNA for the CDR3: TGTGCCAGCAGCTTAGCCATAGCGGGAGCCTACGAGCAGTACTTC.

On this clone itself: The same CDR3 also results from other DNA sequences found in this sample. This chain's CDR3 is CAGIWKRNEQFF. The CDR3 bases are TGTGCCGGGATCTGGAAGCGTAATGAGCAGTTCTTC. The rearrangement joins TRBV30 to TRBJ2-1, with D hard to call. Germline CDR1 reads GTSNPN; CDR2 reads SVGIG (reference sequence). CDR3 length: 12 amino acids. V gave up 8 bases and J gave up 7 bases, with 15 bases separating them.

V and J are TRBV27 and TRBJ2-4; possibly TRBD2 for D (5 bases). The CDR3 runs 15 residues. The V gene's germline CDR1 is MNHEY and CDR2 SMNVEV (reference sequence). With 0 bases removed from V and 0 bases from J, the gap between germline ends came to 6 bases. This chain's CDR3 is CASSLSGVAKNIQYF. Here the CDR3 DNA reads TGTGCCAGCAGTTTATCGGGAGTAGCCAAAAACATTCAGTACTTC.

The rearrangement uses TRBV27 and TRBJ2-3; 9 positions match TRBD1. CDR3 length equals 17 residues. From germline, CDR1 is MNHEY and CDR2 SMNVEV (reference sequence). The V gene end was trimmed by 4 bases and the J gene end by 4 bases; junction bases not matched to a gene: 12. CDR3 sequence (DNA): TGTGCCAGCAGTTCCAGCCGGGACAGGGTATTCGCAGATACGCAGTATTTT. This sequence encodes CASSSSRDRVFADTQYF.

The chain links TRBV6-6 to TRBJ1-3; 9 positions match TRBD1. The V and J ends lost 0 bases and 3 bases, in that order; junction bases with no gene match: 3. The CDR3 runs 16 residues. The germline CDR1 and CDR2 sequences are MNHNY and SVGAGI (reference sequence). CDR3 nucleotides: TGTGCCAGCAGTTACTCTACAGGGGGCGGTGGAAACACCATATATTTT. It encodes CASSYSTGGGGNTIYF.

This chain connects TRBV5-1 to TRBJ2-7; weak D call: TRBD1 (5 bases). The germline V gene encodes CDR1 SGHRS and CDR2 YFSETQ. V dropped 5 bases and J dropped 6 bases, with 18 bases sitting between them. This CDR3 is 14 amino acids long. CDR3 nucleotides: TGCGCCAGCAGGCCCGTCGAGACAGCAGGCGAGCAGTACTTC. It yields the protein CASRPVETAGEQYF.

This clone was found a few times. The V and J genes are TRBV18 and TRBJ2-2; D perhaps matches TRBD1 (5 bases). V shed 4 bases and J shed 6 bases, with 9 bases lying between them. In germline, CDR1 is KGHSH, CDR2 LQKENI. The CDR3 runs to 13 residues. CDR3 protein: CASSQGEAGELFF. The CDR3, as DNA: TGTGCCAGCTCACAAGGGGAAGCCGGGGAGCTGTTTTTT.

V is TRBV6-1 and J is TRBJ2-3, with TRBD1 identical over 11 bases. J gave up 3 bases and V 4 bases, and 9 bases lay outside the gene matches. CDR1 is MNHNS and CDR2 is SASEGT in the germline V gene. The CDR3 consists of 17 residues. Here the CDR3 reads CASSAGRGDRGTDTQYF. CDR3 bases: TGTGCCAGCAGTGCAGGAAGGGGGGACAGGGGGACAGATACGCAGTATTTT.

The V and J genes are TRBV30 and TRBJ1-2; D is undetermined. Germline assignment: CDR1 GTSNPN and CDR2 SVGIG (reference sequence). The CDR3 loop spans 12 amino acids. V lost 5 bases and J lost 4, with 11 bases in between. CDR3 nucleotides: TGTGCCTGGGAGGGTTTGGGCTATGGCTACACCTTC. Translated: CAWEGLGYGYTF.

This clone was seen once. This chain links TRBV2 with TRBJ2-2, with D perhaps TRBD1 (6 bases). The V end was cut by 8 bases, the J end by 1 base, with 11 bases between. The CDR3 length is 14 residues. In germline, CDR1 is SNHLY, CDR2 FYNNEI. This CDR3 is CASGTYKNTGELFF. The CDR3, as DNA: TGTGCCAGCGGGACATACAAGAACACCGGGGAGCTGTTTTTT.

The chain employs TRBV5-4 and TRBJ2-3, with 8 bases that match TRBD2. This CDR3 is 14 amino acids long. CDR1 and CDR2 (germline): SGHNT, YYREEE (reference sequence). After removal of 5 bases from V and 1 base from J, the junction contained 3 bases not matched to a gene. In DNA, the CDR3 is TGTGCCAGCAGGAGCGGGAGCGGCACAGATACGCAGTATTTT. Encoded protein: CASRSGSGTDTQYF.

The rearrangement uses TRBV7-3 and TRBJ2-3, with TRBD2 identical over 8 bases. Trimming cost V 6 bases and J 3 bases; bases outside gene matches: 2. The CDR3 totals 13 residues. The germline CDR1 and CDR2 sequences are SGHTA and FQGTGA. In nucleotides, the CDR3 is TGTGCCAGCAGAGCGGGAGCAACAGATACGCAGTATTTT. Its protein product is CASRAGATDTQYF.

The rearrangement links TRBV28 to TRBJ2-7; TRBD1 matches at 7 bases. The junction had 13 bases not matched to a gene; V was cut back by 7 bases and J by 4 bases. There are 15 residues in the CDR3. Per germline, CDR1 MDHEN and CDR2 SYDVKM. DNA for the CDR3: TGTGCCAGCACCTCCCCTGGGGACAGCTCTTACGAGCAGTACTTC. The encoded protein is CASTSPGDSSYEQYF.

The genes are TRBV5-1 and TRBJ1-2; D is possibly TRBD1 (5 bases). The germline V gene encodes CDR1 SGHRS and CDR2 YFSETQ. Trimming removed 4 bases from V and 6 bases from J, with 16 bases in between. CDR3 length equals 14 residues. CDR3 in amino acids: CASSPPQDSDGYTF. The CDR3 nucleotides are TGCGCCAGCAGCCCACCACAGGATTCGGATGGCTACACCTTC.

The rearrangement links TRBV7-2 to TRBJ2-7, with TRBD2 matching 9 bases. CDR1 and CDR2 (germline): SGHTA, FQGNSA. There are 15 residues in the CDR3. V was pared by 1 base and J by 2 bases, with 3 bases of the junction left unmatched. CDR3 coding DNA: TGTGCCAGCAGCTTAGTAGCGGGGGAAACCTACGAGCAGTACTTC. Its protein is CASSLVAGETYEQYF.

This clone was seen just once. The identical CDR3 is also encoded by other nucleotide sequences in the sample. The chain combines TRBV5-1 with TRBJ2-1; 9 nucleotides match TRBD2. The V gene end was trimmed by 1 base and the J gene end by 2 bases; junction bases not matched to a gene: 4. The germline gives CDR1 SGHRS, CDR2 YFSETQ. The CDR3 runs 16 residues. The CDR3: CASSLYAGGAYNEQFF. The CDR3 DNA reads TGCGCCAGCAGCTTGTATGCGGGAGGGGCCTACAATGAGCAGTTCTTC.

The chain has TRBV7-2 and TRBJ2-6; D is perhaps TRBD2 (6 bases). V lost 5 bases, J lost 2 bases, and 10 bases lay in between. This CDR3 has 15 amino acids. Germline V gene data show CDR1 as SGHTA and CDR2 as FQGNSA. In nucleotides, the CDR3 is TGTGCCAGCAGCCAGACTAGGGCTGGGGCCAACGTCCTGACTTTC. Its translation: CASSQTRAGANVLTF.

This chain joins TRBV10-1 and TRBJ2-1, with 7 bases matching TRBD2. Per germline, CDR1 WNHNN and CDR2 SYGVQD (reference sequence). This CDR3 has 16 amino acids. J was trimmed by 5 bases and V by 1 base; bases with no gene match: 8. The CDR3 reads CASSEYATSVDNEQFF. Here the CDR3 DNA reads TGCGCCAGCAGTGAGTACGCAACTAGCGTTGACAATGAGCAGTTCTTC.

V and J are TRBV21-1 and TRBJ2-1; TRBD2 is the table's D call, not checked against the DNA. TRBV21-1 is a pseudogene segment. CDR3 length: 14 amino acids. The CDR3, as DNA: TGTGCCAGCAGCAAAGGGACTAGCGGGAATGAGCAGTTCTTC. Amino acids: CASSKGTSGNEQFF.

The chain employs TRBV30 and TRBJ2-7; 10 positions agree with TRBD1. Germline CDR1 GTSNPN, CDR2 SVGIG (reference sequence). This CDR3 spans 13 amino acids. V lost 5 bases and J lost 6; bases outside the gene matches: 7. CDR3 in amino acids: CAWGRTGGGEQYF. In nucleotides, the CDR3 is TGTGCCTGGGGGAGGACAGGGGGTGGCGAGCAGTACTTC. Using reference TRBV30 and TRBJ2-7 for the parts outside the CDR3, the full variable domain is SQTIHQWPATLVQPVGSPLSLECTVEGTSNPNLYWYRQAAGRGLQLLFYSVGIGQISSEVPQNLSASRPQDRQFILSSKKLLLSDSGFYLCAWGRTGGGEQYFGPGTRLTVT.

This chain links TRBV7-9 with TRBJ2-5; perhaps TRBD1 as D (5 bases). Germline V gene data show CDR1 as SEHNR and CDR2 as FQNEAQ (reference sequence). The CDR3 contains 15 residues. The V gene lost 1 base and the J gene lost 5 bases, with 14 bases spanning the gap. In nucleotides, the CDR3 is TGTGCCAGCAGCTTAGTTGGTCAGGGAAGGGAGACCCAGTACTTC. Amino acid sequence: CASSLVGQGRETQYF. The variable domain in full, completed from reference TRBV7-9 and TRBJ2-5, reads DTGVSQNPRHKITKRGQNVTFRCDPISEHNRLYWYRQTLGQGPEFLTYFQNEAQLEKSRLLSDRFSAERPKGSFSTLEIQRTEQGDSAMYLCASSLVGQGRETQYFGPGTRLLVL.

The genes are TRBV14 and TRBJ2-1; no clear D. CDR1 is SGHDN, CDR2 FVKESK, per germline. This CDR3 region has 14 residues. The V and J ends lost 3 bases and 4 bases respectively, with 10 bases between them. The chain's CDR3 is CASSQATGYNEQFF. The CDR3 DNA is TGTGCCAGCAGCCAGGCGACGGGTTACAATGAGCAGTTCTTC.

This clone was found a few times. This sample also contains other DNA sequences that code for the same CDR3. The chain recombines TRBV7-9 with TRBJ1-1; D unclear. V was pared by 2 bases and J by 4 bases, with 5 bases between. There are 12 residues in the CDR3. CDR1 SEHNR and CDR2 FQNEAQ come from the germline V gene (reference sequence). The CDR3 sequence: CASSLSGTEAFF. The DNA of the CDR3 is TGTGCCAGCAGCTTATCGGGCACTGAAGCTTTCTTT.

The chain is built from TRBV13 and TRBJ2-5, with 9 bases aligning to TRBD2. Trimming took 5 bases from V and 2 from J; bases not matched to a gene: 9. This CDR3 has 16 amino acids. CDR1 and CDR2 (germline): PRHDT, FYEKMQ (reference sequence). This CDR3 reads CASSALTSGHQETQYF. As DNA, the CDR3 is TGTGCCAGCAGCGCATTAACTAGCGGGCATCAAGAGACCCAGTACTTC.

The chain recombines TRBV5-1 with TRBJ1-1, with 11 bases matching TRBD1. The CDR3 has 14 residues. Trimming cost V 4 bases and J 3 bases; bases outside gene matches: 2. Germline CDR1 SGHRS, CDR2 YFSETQ. The CDR3, as DNA: TGCGCCAGCAGCCGGGACAGGGGGGACACTGAAGCTTTCTTT. It yields the protein CASSRDRGDTEAFF.

The J gene is TRBJ2-5, the V gene TRBV7-2, with TRBD1 matching 7 bases. Germline CDR1 is SGHTA and CDR2 is FQGNSA. The CDR3 length is 13 residues. Trimming took 5 bases from V and 1 from J; bases not matched to a gene: 1. CDR3 nucleotides: TGTGCCAGCAGCAGGGACAGCCAAGAGACCCAGTACTTC. Encoded protein: CASSRDSQETQYF.

In this sample, this clone turned up once. The chain recombines TRBV28 with TRBJ1-2; D is undetermined. This CDR3 has 11 residues. V lost 5 bases and J lost 8, with 9 bases in between. Germline V gives CDR1 MDHEN, CDR2 SYDVKM. The CDR3 spells CASSGDSGYTF. The CDR3 nucleotides read TGTGCCAGCAGTGGAGACTCAGGCTACACCTTC.

This clone was picked up a small number of times. This chain joins TRBV10-1 and TRBJ2-7; 7 bases fit TRBD1. CDR1 is WNHNN, CDR2 SYGVQD, per germline (reference sequence). The CDR3 runs to 12 residues. The trim removed 6 bases at V and 7 bases at J, leaving 6 bases unmatched. DNA of the CDR3: TGCGCCAGCAGCGCGACAGGGAATGAGCAGTACTTC. Protein sequence: CASSATGNEQYF.

V gene TRBV2 combines with J gene TRBJ1-4; D is possibly TRBD1 (6 bases). CDR3 length equals 18 residues. In germline, CDR1 is SNHLY, CDR2 FYNNEI. V lost 6 bases to trimming and J lost 6 bases, with 26 bases between them. The CDR3 reads CASRPLKYAGEGDEKLFF. The CDR3 coding sequence is TGTGCCAGCAGGCCATTAAAATACGCAGGGGAGGGGGATGAAAAACTGTTTTTT. Using reference TRBV2 and TRBJ1-4 for the parts outside the CDR3, the full variable domain is EPEVTQTPSHQVTQMGQEVILRCVPISNHLYFYWYRQILGQKVEFLVSFYNNEISEKSEIFDDQFSVERPDGSNFTLKIRSTKLEDSAMYFCASRPLKYAGEGDEKLFFGSGTQLSVL.